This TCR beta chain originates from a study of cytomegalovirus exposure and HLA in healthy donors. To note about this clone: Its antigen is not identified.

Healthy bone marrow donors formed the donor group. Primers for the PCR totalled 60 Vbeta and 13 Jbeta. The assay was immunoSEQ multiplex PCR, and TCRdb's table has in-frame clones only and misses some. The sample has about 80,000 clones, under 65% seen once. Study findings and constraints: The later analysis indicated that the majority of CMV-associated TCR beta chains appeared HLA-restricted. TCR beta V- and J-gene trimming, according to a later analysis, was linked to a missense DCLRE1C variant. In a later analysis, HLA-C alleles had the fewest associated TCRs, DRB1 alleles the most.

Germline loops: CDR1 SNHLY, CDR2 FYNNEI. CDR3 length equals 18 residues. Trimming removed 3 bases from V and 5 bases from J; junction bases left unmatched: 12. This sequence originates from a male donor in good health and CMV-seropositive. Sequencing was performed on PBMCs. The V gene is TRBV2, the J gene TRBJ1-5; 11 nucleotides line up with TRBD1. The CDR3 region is CASSEGGQGVWGDQPQHF. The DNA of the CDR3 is TGTGCCAGCAGTGAGGGGGGACAGGGGGTATGGGGGGATCAGCCCCAGCATTTT.